Given below is one T cell receptor (beta chain) in context. From its re-call of the 5' RACE reads, TCRdb lists each CDR3 protein once, without DNA. The sample has approximately 440,000 distinct CDR3 sequences; the top ten hold 1.4%. These data originate in a study of T cells expressing NK-cell markers. For the study at large: The authors sequenced eight donors, of whom seven were HCMV-seropositive and one was seronegative.

This CDR3 contains 18 residues. Per the germline V gene, CDR1 is LNHNV and CDR2 is YYDKDF (reference sequence). Source material: blood T cells: a sorted CD56 or NKG2C T cell subset, CD4+ or CD8+ T cells, or bulk PBMC T cells (not recorded which). The clonotype originates from a woman in her forties or fifties in good health. The chain couples TRBV15 to TRBJ2-3. The CDR3 loop is CATSRDLRSGASTDTQYF.